The subject of this entry is one TCR beta chain. There is no known antigen for this receptor. No much larger clonotype is one base removed from it; base qualities were not supplied. The library came from the immunoSEQ multiplex PCR assay. Rearranged TCR beta chain sequences were amplified using the hsTCRB Kit according to the manufacturer's protocol. TCRB libraries were sequenced on an Illumina MiSeq. In the authors' own workflow: The proprietary platform of the kit vendor was used for demultiplexing, trimming and gene mapping. As stored in TCRdb, this immuneACCESS dataset retains in-frame rearrangements with V and J assigned. A fraction of the clones does not appear; measured against another copy, unresolved V genes explain less than half of the discrepancy, and the remainder lacks a known reason. The DNA was the basis for D and trimming; V, J and clone size are from that table. The sample contains roughly 120,000 clones, around 90% of them found a single time. More than 0.55% of the sample lies in the top ten.

The time point label of this sample denotes: week 11, during vaccination. Each vaccine dose was 300 ug of a 20-mer mutant IDH1 peptide in Montanide, given subcutaneously with topical imiquimod. Newly diagnosed WHO grade 3 or 4 IDH1-mutant astrocytomas showing loss of nuclear ATRX were present in the donors. The samples were drawn from NOA16, a multicentre, single-arm, open-label phase I trial in Germany that tested a mutant IDH1 peptide vaccine in humans for the first time. The DNeasy Blood and Tissue Kit was used to extract genomic DNA from EDTA blood for TCRB sequencing. The sample is drawn from a study of a mutant IDH1 vaccine in newly diagnosed glioma (dated by TCRdb to the early 2020s). Looking at the study overall: Eight vaccinations were administered to patients in weeks 1, 3, 5, 7, 11, 15, 19 and 23, corresponding to visits V03 through V10. Six visits were used for peripheral blood collection: V03 (baseline), V05, V07, V10, V12 and V13. Prior to enrollment, patients had been given standard therapy consisting of radiotherapy alone, temozolomide alone, or radiochemotherapy with temozolomide, with the combination given to most patients. In the chemotherapy-containing groups, vaccination started alongside temozolomide cycles, whereas in patients who had radiotherapy alone it started 4-6 weeks after radiotherapy. The approximately 29 treated patients were roughly 62% male and around 40% female, with a mean age of around 40 years. For exploratory analyses, about two dozen treated patients had longitudinal TCRB deep sequencing done wherever samples were available.

What the authors observed across the whole study: Pseudoprogression appeared unrelated to alterations in the top peripheral T cell clonotypes detected by TCRB sequencing. Selection of PBMC samples for TCRB deep sequencing was based on availability. Vaccine-induced immune responses across multiple MHC alleles were detected in 90% to 95% of patients. It was noted by the authors that analyses of patient blood samples could not be reproduced owing to sample limitations.

CDR1 and CDR2 are read off the germline V gene as SGHAT and FQNNGV. Relative to germline, V is missing 8 bases and J is missing 3 bases, with 3 bases of the junction outside any gene match. CDR3 length: 13 amino acids, cysteine to phenylalanine. Left in the record is the CDR3 DNA by itself, 39 bases read in frame from the first base. This clonotype was sampled from a woman in her forties or fifties with glioma. Sequencing used PBMCs, obtained from a glioma patient whose treatment included an IDH1 peptide vaccine. This receptor chain uses TRBV11-2 and TRBJ1-4; the junction holds 7 bases that match TRBD1. For the CDR3, the sequence is CASSRGANEKLFF. DNA sequence: TGTGCCAGCTCCAGGGGGGCTAATGAAAAACTGTTTTTT.